The 7 T cell receptor beta chains presented below share a single source sample, sequenced in a study of shared clonotypes between healthy human individuals. CD45RO-negative CD8 cells positively selected for CCR7 made up the naive population, which excluded terminally differentiated effector memory CD45RA+ cells. Repertoires were generated with immunoSEQ multiplex PCR, while TCRdb's copy carries only in-frame clones and drops some. The sample has 2 million to 2.5 million clones, just over 90% seen once. Input material: naive CD8+ T cells from PBMCs. These receptors all come from a man between 18 and 35 years old in good health. Some clones in this sample may be carry-over from other donors' samples.

This chain connects TRBV11-1 to TRBJ1-1; D is unresolved. V lost 2 bases to trimming and J lost 1 base, with 8 bases between them. In germline, CDR1 is SGHAT, CDR2 FQDESV (reference sequence). This CDR3 has 14 residues. CDR3 nucleotide sequence: TGTGCCAGCAGCTTACTGGACGAGAACACTGAAGCTTTCTTT. Translated, it gives CASSLLDENTEAFF.

This clone came up a few times. Other DNA sequences in this sample translate to the same CDR3. The gene calls are TRBV9 and TRBJ1-1; D gene unclear. The CDR3 has 13 residues. V was trimmed by 0 bases and J by 1 base, leaving 4 bases between them. Germline CDR1 SGDLS, CDR2 YYNGEE. The DNA of the CDR3 is TGTGCCAGCAGCGTAGTTTCGAACACTGAAGCTTTCTTT. Translated: CASSVVSNTEAFF.

In its sample, this clone was seen a few times. The chain is built from TRBV29-1 and TRBJ2-7, with 8 bases fitting TRBD2. The V gene end was trimmed by 6 bases and the J gene end by 2 bases; junction bases not matched to a gene: 18. Germline CDR1 and CDR2: SQVTM and ANQGSEA. This CDR3 is built from 17 residues. CDR3 sequence reads: CSVNSPKVTSGTYEQYF. The CDR3 coding sequence is TGCAGCGTCAACTCTCCGAAGGTTACTAGCGGAACCTACGAGCAGTACTTC.

The V and J genes are TRBV27 and TRBJ2-4; 9 nucleotides agree with TRBD1. CDR3 size: 16 residues. J gave up 6 bases and V 3 bases, and 9 bases lay outside the gene matches. Germline CDR1 MNHEY, CDR2 SMNVEV (reference sequence). This CDR3 is CASSFGQGLQRNIQYF. As DNA, the CDR3 is TGTGCCAGCAGTTTCGGACAGGGGCTACAACGAAACATTCAGTACTTC.

The rearrangement uses TRBV7-8 and TRBJ2-2, with 9 bases lining up with TRBD1. With V trimmed by 2 bases and J by 7 bases, 5 bases remained unmatched. The CDR3 has 15 amino acids. The V gene's germline CDR1 is SGHVS and CDR2 FQNEAQ. As DNA, the CDR3 is TGTGCCAGCAGCTTACGGGACAGGGCGGTCGGGGAGCTGTTTTTT. Translated: CASSLRDRAVGELFF.

The genes are TRBV27 and TRBJ2-3; 8 positions agree with TRBD2. This CDR3 contains 18 residues. Germline CDR1 is MNHEY and CDR2 is SMNVEV (reference sequence). J was trimmed by 0 bases and V by 2 bases; bases with no gene match: 10. For the CDR3, the DNA is TGTGCCAGCAGTTTAACATTAACCGGGACTAGAAGCACAGATACGCAGTATTTT. It encodes CASSLTLTGTRSTDTQYF.

The J gene is TRBJ2-6, the V gene TRBV7-9, with D perhaps TRBD1 or TRBD2 (5 bases each). V was clipped by 7 bases and J by 0 bases, with 16 bases between them. This CDR3 comprises 17 residues. Per the germline V gene, CDR1 is SEHNR and CDR2 is FQNEAQ (reference sequence). The CDR3 DNA reads as TGTGCCAGCACGTTCACCGGGGACCTCTCTGGGGCCAACGTCCTGACTTTC. Residues: CASTFTGDLSGANVLTF. Full variable domain (missing parts from reference TRBV7-9 and TRBJ2-6): DTGVSQNPRHKITKRGQNVTFRCDPISEHNRLYWYRQTLGQGPEFLTYFQNEAQLEKSRLLSDRFSAERPKGSFSTLEIQRTEQGDSAMYLCASTFTGDLSGANVLTFGAGSRLTVL.